These 24 T cell receptor beta chains originate from one sample sequenced in a study of blood T cell repertoires in COVID-19. Using immunoSEQ multiplex PCR, the repertoire was profiled, and TCRdb retains in-frame clones only, with some absent. This sample carries over 200,000 clones, 83% of them seen once, and the ten largest clones take around 2.6%. The sequencing input was peripheral blood. These receptor sequences come from a woman between 65 and 79 years old with active or convalescent COVID-19.

On this clone itself: Other DNA sequences in the sample encode the same CDR3. This chain joins TRBV2 and TRBJ1-1; no reliable D call. The CDR3 runs to 12 residues. Germline V gene lookup returns CDR1 SNHLY and CDR2 FYNNEI. Trimming took off 6 bases at V and 5 bases at J, with 10 bases between the two ends. DNA for the CDR3: TGTGCCAGCAGCGGAGGAGGTACTGAAGCTTTCTTT. It specifies CASSGGGTEAFF.

The gene calls are TRBV6-1 and TRBJ1-6, with D maybe TRBD1 (6 bases). Germline V gives CDR1 MNHNS, CDR2 SASEGT. The CDR3 loop spans 14 amino acids. V lost 2 bases, J lost 7 bases, and 9 bases lay in between. Written as DNA, the CDR3 is TGTGCCAGCAGTGAAACAGGGACCAATTCACCCCTCCACTTT. Encoded protein: CASSETGTNSPLHF.

The genes are TRBV11-2 and TRBJ1-2, with 7 positions matching TRBD1. After removal of 7 bases from V and 4 bases from J, the junction contained 9 bases not matched to a gene. CDR1 and CDR2 from the germline V gene are SGHAT and FQNNGV. The CDR3 has 14 residues. DNA of the CDR3: TGTGCCAGCACCGAGCCGGGACAGACCTATGGCTACACCTTC. Translated, it gives CASTEPGQTYGYTF. Full variable domain (outside the CDR3, taken from reference TRBV11-2 and TRBJ1-2): EAGVAQSPRYKIIEKRQSVAFWCNPISGHATLYWYQQILGQGPKLLIQFQNNGVVDDSQLPKDRFSAERLKGVDSTLKIQPAKLEDSAVYLCASTEPGQTYGYTFGSGTRLTVV.

The J gene is TRBJ2-1, the V gene TRBV11-2; D is possibly TRBD2 (6 bases). CDR1 and CDR2 from the germline V gene are SGHAT and FQNNGV. V was shortened by 5 bases and J by 9 bases, with 14 bases between the two germline ends. This CDR3 comprises 13 residues. The CDR3: CASSPRGGVEQFF. CDR3 DNA sequence: TGTGCCAGCAGCCCCCGCGGAGGGGTTGAGCAGTTCTTC. Drawing the rest from reference TRBV11-2 and TRBJ2-1, the complete variable domain is EAGVAQSPRYKIIEKRQSVAFWCNPISGHATLYWYQQILGQGPKLLIQFQNNGVVDDSQLPKDRFSAERLKGVDSTLKIQPAKLEDSAVYLCASSPRGGVEQFFGPGTRLTVL.

The chain uses TRBV4-2 and TRBJ2-7; 7 bases are a match to TRBD2. The ends lost 4 bases at V and 0 bases at J; junction bases unmatched: 15. This CDR3 has 18 amino acids. CDR1 and CDR2 from the germline V gene are LGHNA and YNFKEQ. The DNA for the CDR3 is TGTGCCAGCAGCCCCCTCACCTCTAGCGGACCAAGCTCCTACGAGCAGTACTTC. Its translation: CASSPLTSSGPSSYEQYF.

The chain links TRBV3-1 (or the pseudogene TRBV3-2) to TRBJ2-7, with 7 bases aligning to TRBD1. The CDR3 totals 16 residues. Trimming removed 0 bases from V and 3 bases from J; junction bases left unmatched: 8. Germline assignment: CDR1 LGHDT and CDR2 YNNKEL (reference sequence). CDR3 coding DNA: TGTGCCAGCAGCCAAGATCGGCGACAGGGTTACTACGAGCAGTACTTC. Its translation is CASSQDRRQGYYEQYF.

This chain links TRBV6-4 with TRBJ1-1; TRBD1 might be the D (5 bases). The CDR3 covers 16 residues. In germline, CDR1 is MRHNA, CDR2 SNTAGT. The V and J ends lost 6 bases and 3 bases respectively, with 20 bases between them. CDR3 coding DNA: TGTGCCAGCAGCCCCATTACTACAGGATGGGACACTGAAGCTTTCTTT. Translated: CASSPITTGWDTEAFF.

J is TRBJ2-1 and V is TRBV7-3; 10 bases align to TRBD2. CDR1 SGHTA and CDR2 FQGTGA come from the germline V gene. The V gene end was trimmed by 5 bases and the J gene end by 13 bases; junction bases not matched to a gene: 8. The length of the CDR3 is 13 residues. The CDR3 sequence: CASSGPGLADQFF. CDR3 coding DNA: TGTGCCAGCAGCGGACCTGGACTAGCGGATCAGTTCTTC.

The chain uses TRBV11-3 and TRBJ2-1; 9 bases align to TRBD2. The CDR3 covers 15 residues. Germline CDR1 SGHNT, CDR2 YENEEA. Trimming at V came to 3 bases and at J to 3 bases, leaving 3 bases not matched to a gene. The CDR3 here is CASSLGTSLYNEQFF. The CDR3 coding sequence is TGTGCCAGCAGCTTGGGGACTAGCCTCTACAATGAGCAGTTCTTC. Looking up the rest from reference TRBV11-3 and TRBJ2-1 gives the full variable domain: EAGVVQSPRYKIIEKKQPVAFWCNPISGHNTLYWYLQNLGQGPELLIRYENEEAVDDSQLPKDRFSAERLKGVDSTLKIQPAELGDSAVYLCASSLGTSLYNEQFFGPGTRLTVL.

The chain uses TRBV7-2 and TRBJ2-1; TRBD2 matches 12 bases. The germline V gene encodes CDR1 SGHTA and CDR2 FQGNSA. J gave up 6 bases and V 5 bases, and 8 bases lay outside the gene matches. The length of the CDR3 is 16 residues. Here the CDR3 DNA reads TGTGCCAGCAGCCCCTGGGCTAGCGGGAGGGCCAATGAGCAGTTCTTC. Its protein product is CASSPWASGRANEQFF.

The sample holds a few counts of this clone. The CDR3 sequence is CASSPVAGGGYGYTF. The CDR3 region has the DNA TGTGCCAGCTCACCCGTCGCCGGGGGGGGCTATGGCTACACCTTC. V and J are TRBV18 and TRBJ1-2, with D perhaps TRBD1 (5 bases). CDR1 KGHSH and CDR2 LQKENI come from the germline V gene. Trimming took off 3 bases at V and 4 bases at J, with 15 bases between the two ends. The CDR3 spans 15 residues.

J is TRBJ1-5 and V is TRBV19, with 8 bases lining up with TRBD1. The V and J ends lost 1 base and 4 bases, in that order; junction bases with no gene match: 3. CDR3 length: 15 amino acids. The germline gives CDR1 LNHDA, CDR2 SQIVND (reference sequence). In nucleotides, the CDR3 is TGTGCCAGTAGTATAGGGGACAGGTTAAATCAGCCCCAGCATTTT. This gives the protein CASSIGDRLNQPQHF.

The V gene is TRBV9, the J gene TRBJ2-2; no clear D. Deletions cut 2 bases from V and 6 bases from J, with 14 bases between. The germline gives CDR1 SGDLS, CDR2 YYNGEE. The CDR3 spans 15 residues. In nucleotides, the CDR3 is TGTGCCAGCAGCGTTAAATGGGCCGAACCCGGGGAGCTGTTTTTT. This codes for CASSVKWAEPGELFF.

This clone was picked up a small number of times. The genes are TRBV6-2 or TRBV6-3 and TRBJ1-1, with TRBD1 as a possible D gene (6 bases). This CDR3 spans 16 amino acids. The germline V gene has CDR1 MNHEY and CDR2 SVGEGT. Trimming removed 5 bases at V and 1 base at J, with 17 bases between. The CDR3, as DNA: TGTGCCAGCAGTCCCCGCTGGACAGTCCGGAACACTGAAGCTTTCTTT. This translates into CASSPRWTVRNTEAFF.

V usage is TRBV24-1 and J usage is TRBJ2-1; 9 bases fit TRBD2. V was clipped by 2 bases and J by 1 base; unmatched bases: 5. This CDR3 has 17 residues. Germline V gene data show CDR1 as KGHDR and CDR2 as SFDVKD. The CDR3 is CATSDWGLAGSYNEQFF. DNA of the CDR3: TGTGCCACCAGTGATTGGGGTCTAGCGGGATCCTACAATGAGCAGTTCTTC.

V usage is TRBV15 and J usage is TRBJ2-7, with 8 positions matching TRBD1. There are 15 residues in the CDR3. Germline-derived CDR1 and CDR2 are LNHNV and YYDKDF (reference sequence). After removal of 0 bases from V and 4 bases from J, the junction contained 5 bases not matched to a gene. In nucleotides, the CDR3 is TGTGCCACCAGCAGAGATCGCGACAGGGGTTACGAGCAGTACTTC. Encoded protein: CATSRDRDRGYEQYF.

The V and J genes are TRBV2 and TRBJ2-3, with no clear D. Per the germline V gene, CDR1 is SNHLY and CDR2 is FYNNEI. V gave up 1 base and J gave up 2 bases, with 7 bases separating them. The CDR3 is 14 amino acids. CDR3 amino acids: CASSEGAFTDTQYF. The DNA for the CDR3 is TGTGCCAGCAGTGAAGGGGCCTTCACAGATACGCAGTATTTT.

The chain combines TRBV30 with TRBJ2-5, with 7 bases identical to TRBD2. Germline trimming cut 3 bases from V and 1 base from J; bases unmatched to any gene: 2. The CDR3 runs to 13 residues. Germline lookup yields CDR1 GTSNPN and CDR2 SVGIG (reference sequence). The DNA for the CDR3 is TGTGCCTGGAGCCTAGCGGTCCAAGAGACCCAGTACTTC. Translated: CAWSLAVQETQYF. Based on the CDR3 plus reference TRBV30 and TRBJ2-5, the full variable domain is SQTIHQWPATLVQPVGSPLSLECTVEGTSNPNLYWYRQAAGRGLQLLFYSVGIGQISSEVPQNLSASRPQDRQFILSSKKLLLSDSGFYLCAWSLAVQETQYFGPGTRLLVL.

The chain employs TRBV19 and TRBJ2-1; possible D gene TRBD1, 6 bases. Trimming stripped 6 bases from V and 9 bases from J, with 12 bases between. Germline V gene lookup returns CDR1 LNHDA and CDR2 SQIVND (reference sequence). This CDR3 region has 12 residues. Written as DNA, the CDR3 is TGTGCCAGTAGCGAGACAGGACTTGAGCAGTTCTTC. Encoded protein: CASSETGLEQFF.

This chain links TRBV6-5 with TRBJ2-7; D gene uncertain. This CDR3 contains 14 residues. V gave up 5 bases and J gave up 0 bases, with 11 bases separating them. From germline, CDR1 is MNHEY and CDR2 SVGAGI. The CDR3 coding sequence is TGTGCCAGCAGTCGAGTGTCTTACTCCTACGAGCAGTACTTC. Encoded protein: CASSRVSYSYEQYF.

The rearrangement links TRBV5-4 to TRBJ2-5; 10 bases align to TRBD2. The length of the CDR3 is 18 residues. The V gene's germline CDR1 is SGHNT and CDR2 YYREEE (reference sequence). The CDR3 region is CATNRASGRFVYQETQYF. CDR3 nucleotide sequence: TGTGCAACCAACCGAGCTAGCGGGAGATTTGTGTACCAAGAGACCCAGTACTTC.

This clone occurred once. The chain has TRBV27 and TRBJ1-2, with D perhaps matching TRBD1 (5 bases). The germline V gene has CDR1 MNHEY and CDR2 SMNVEV (reference sequence). V was cut by 3 bases and J by 7 bases, with 12 bases left in between. The CDR3 is 13 amino acids. Written as DNA, the CDR3 is TGTGCCAGCAGTTTTTATCAGGGAGGTGGCTACACCTTC. As protein: CASSFYQGGGYTF.

This clone appeared a few times. The same CDR3 arises from other DNA sequences in this sample as well. The chain carries TRBV6-5 and TRBJ2-1, with a weak D call TRBD1 (7 bases). With 5 bases removed from V and 0 bases from J, the gap between germline ends came to 11 bases. Germline values: CDR1 MNHEY, CDR2 SVGAGI. The CDR3 covers 15 residues. CDR3: CASSRRGRSYNEQFF. The CDR3 nucleotides read TGTGCCAGCAGTCGGAGGGGGCGCTCCTACAATGAGCAGTTCTTC.

V usage is TRBV5-1 and J usage is TRBJ2-1; 10 bases fit TRBD1. Unmatched junction bases numbered 9, after V lost 1 base and J lost 8 bases. CDR3 length: 16 amino acids. CDR1 and CDR2 from the germline V gene are SGHRS and YFSETQ. The CDR3 sequence: CASSLTPGQGSDEQFF. The CDR3 DNA reads TGCGCCAGCAGCTTGACCCCGGGACAGGGGAGTGATGAGCAGTTCTTC.